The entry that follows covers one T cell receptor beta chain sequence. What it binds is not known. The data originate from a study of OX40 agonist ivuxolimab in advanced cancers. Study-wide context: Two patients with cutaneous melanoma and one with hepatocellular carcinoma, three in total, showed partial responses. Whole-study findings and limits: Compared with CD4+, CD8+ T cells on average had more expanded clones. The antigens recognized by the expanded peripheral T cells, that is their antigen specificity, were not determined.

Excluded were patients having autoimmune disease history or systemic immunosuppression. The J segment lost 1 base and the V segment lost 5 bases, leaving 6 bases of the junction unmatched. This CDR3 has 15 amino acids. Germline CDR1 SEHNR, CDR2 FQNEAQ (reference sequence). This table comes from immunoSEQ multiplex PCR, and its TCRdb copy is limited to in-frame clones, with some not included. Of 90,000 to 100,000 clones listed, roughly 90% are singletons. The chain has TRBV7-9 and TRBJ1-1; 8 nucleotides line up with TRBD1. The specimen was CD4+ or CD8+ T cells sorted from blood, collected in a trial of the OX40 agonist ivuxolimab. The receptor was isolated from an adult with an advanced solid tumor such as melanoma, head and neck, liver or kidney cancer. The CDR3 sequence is CASSKETGANTEAFF. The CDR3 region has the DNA TGTGCCAGCAGCAAAGAGACAGGGGCGAACACTGAAGCTTTCTTT.